This T cell receptor (beta chain) was found in a study of blood T cell repertoires in COVID-19. Study overall: From T cells, B-cell-depleted T cells, or PBMCs came the material, which was cDNA or gDNA.

Profiling relied on immunoSEQ multiplex PCR, and the TCRdb table lists in-frame clones only, not all of them. In the table there are fewer than 65,000 clones, 75% to 90% of which are singletons. Followed longitudinally, the Seattle patients had been enrolled during active infection. The sequencing sample was made of peripheral blood. The sequence came from a man younger than 40 with COVID-19, enrolled during active disease.

The CDR3 loop reads CASSDEGRPNQPQHF. CDR3 sequence (DNA): TGTGCCAGCAGTGATGAGGGCAGACCTAATCAGCCCCAGCATTTT. V usage is TRBV2 and J usage is TRBJ1-5; D is unresolved. The V and J ends lost 3 bases and 4 bases respectively, with 13 bases between them. The CDR3 has 15 amino acids. The germline gives CDR1 SNHLY, CDR2 FYNNEI. The full variable domain, completed using reference TRBV2 and TRBJ1-5, is EPEVTQTPSHQVTQMGQEVILRCVPISNHLYFYWYRQILGQKVEFLVSFYNNEISEKSEIFDDQFSVERPDGSNFTLKIRSTKLEDSAMYFCASSDEGRPNQPQHFGDGTRLSIL.